This TCR beta chain was captured in a study of patients and donors after allogeneic stem cell transplantation (dated by TCRdb to 2020 to 2022). Taken from cysteine to phenylalanine, the CDR3 has 15 residues. Just CDR3 DNA is preserved here, 45 bases in frame from base 1. V and J are trimmed by 3 bases and 1 base, and the gene matches miss 2 bases of the junction. For CDR1 and CDR2, the germline V gene lists SGHRS and YFSETQ. In the case of this clonotype: Its antigen remains undetermined. Base qualities are not recorded, but no much larger clone differs from it by a single base.

The library was obtained by RT-PCR. Data came from a NextSeq 550. TCRdb passed the public sequencing reads through fastp at Q25 and MiXCR, retaining productive beta sequences. Entries that share a CDR3 protein sequence are merged under the most common genes and DNA. This sample has some 230,000 distinct CDR3 sequences in its table, and around an eighth of those were observed once. Around a tenth of the sample rests with the top ten. The specimen was blood, either unsorted or a sorted T cell fraction (not recorded which). The receptor's source is a human donor who was either an allogeneic HSCT recipient or a stem cell or donor lymphocyte infusion donor (not recorded which). It is not recorded whose cells these are; they may come from a transplant donor. The sequence links TRBV5-1 to TRBJ2-3, and TRBD2 matches 10 of the central bases. For the CDR3, the sequence is CASSSSGGGTDTQYF. The nucleotide sequence is TGCGCCAGCAGCTCGAGCGGGGGGGGCACAGATACGCAGTATTTT.